The 31 T cell receptor beta chains given below trace back to one sample, sequenced in a study of T cells in Graves' hyperthyroidism and ophthalmopathy (dated by TCRdb to about 2019). The library was made by multiplex PCR. Sequenced using an Illumina HiSeq 2000. The TCR beta CDR3 regions were amplified from RNA transcripts. The TCR CDR3 was subjected to a first round of RT-PCR using the HTBI primer set and the Qiagen OneStep RT-PCR kit. TCRdb trimmed public reads at Q25 via fastp, called clones via MiXCR and kept in-frame beta chains. Every entry covers one CDR3 protein and lists the most common genes and DNA from its rows. For this sample there are about 640,000 distinct CDR3 sequences; around 20% appear just once. Jointly, the top ten make up 30% to 40% of the sample. The specimen was blood. The receptors were gathered from a man aged 30 to 39 with Graves' ophthalmopathy.

The chain joins TRBV7-2 to TRBJ2-1, with no clear D. The length of the CDR3 is 16 residues. Germline values: CDR1 SGHTA, CDR2 FQGNSA. The V end lost 1 base, the J end lost 5 bases, and 15 bases lay between the germline ends. For the CDR3, the DNA is TGTGCCAGCAGCTTAGTATATCGCGGCGGAAACAATGAGCAGTTCTTC. This gives the protein CASSLVYRGGNNEQFF.

This clonotype showed up many times. J is TRBJ2-7 and V is TRBV11-2; 9 bases agree with TRBD2. The CDR3 has 15 amino acids. With V trimmed by 5 bases and J by 5 bases, 10 bases remained unmatched. CDR1 is SGHAT and CDR2 is FQNNGV in the germline V gene. In nucleotides, the CDR3 is TGTGCCAGCAGCCAGGGGGGCGGGAGGGCCAACGAGCAGTACTTC. Translated: CASSQGGGRANEQYF. Full variable domain (rest looked up from reference TRBV11-2 and TRBJ2-7): EAGVAQSPRYKIIEKRQSVAFWCNPISGHATLYWYQQILGQGPKLLIQFQNNGVVDDSQLPKDRFSAERLKGVDSTLKIQPAKLEDSAVYLCASSQGGGRANEQYFGPGTRLTVT.

This clonotype was observed at least ten times. The gene calls are TRBV12-3 or TRBV12-4 and TRBJ2-2, with a weak D call TRBD2 (5 bases). V lost 7 bases and J 2 bases, leaving 14 bases between the germline ends. The CDR3 runs 15 residues. The CDR3 sequence: CASNVGRDNTGELFF. The CDR3 DNA is TGTGCCAGCAATGTAGGGAGAGACAACACCGGGGAGCTGTTTTTT.

The chain employs TRBV19 and TRBJ1-5, with no clear D. Germline CDR1 and CDR2: LNHDA and SQIVND (reference sequence). This CDR3 is 18 amino acids long. V was cut by 0 bases and J by 2 bases, with 17 bases left in between. The CDR3 nucleotides are TGTGCCAGTAGTATAGATCGAAGGACCCGGGAGGGCAATCAGCCCCAGCATTTT. Translated, it gives CASSIDRRTREGNQPQHF.

This clonotype was seen ten or more times. V and J are TRBV30 and TRBJ1-1, with no clear D. The germline gives CDR1 GTSNPN, CDR2 SVGIG (reference sequence). Trimming removed 0 bases at V and 4 bases at J, with 9 bases between. CDR3 length: 13 amino acids. CDR3 sequence reads: CAWSVFSATEAFF. CDR3 in DNA: TGTGCCTGGAGTGTATTCTCGGCCACTGAAGCTTTCTTT. Using reference TRBV30 and TRBJ1-1 for the parts outside the CDR3, the full variable domain is SQTIHQWPATLVQPVGSPLSLECTVEGTSNPNLYWYRQAAGRGLQLLFYSVGIGQISSEVPQNLSASRPQDRQFILSSKKLLLSDSGFYLCAWSVFSATEAFFGQGTRLTVV.

CDR3 in DNA: TGCAGTGCTAGAGGAGGATTACAAGAGACCCAGTACTTC. Its protein is CSARGGLQETQYF. The genes are TRBV20-1 and TRBJ2-5; no clear D gene. Trimming removed 1 base at V and 2 bases at J, with 8 bases between. CDR3 size: 13 residues. Per germline, CDR1 DFQATT and CDR2 SNEGSKA (reference sequence).

Only a few counts were recorded for this clonotype. The chain recombines TRBV13 with TRBJ2-7; 10 bases map to TRBD2. The CDR3 spans 17 residues. Germline assignment: CDR1 PRHDT and CDR2 FYEKMQ (reference sequence). J gave up 0 bases and V 4 bases, and 9 bases lay outside the gene matches. The CDR3 is CASSSATSGSSSYEQYF. CDR3 bases: TGTGCCAGCAGCTCCGCGACTAGCGGGTCGAGCTCCTACGAGCAGTACTTC.

This clonotype turned up a few times. J is TRBJ2-3 and V is TRBV6-1, with TRBD1 matching over 10 bases. V dropped 6 bases and J dropped 4; count of bases not matched to a gene: 7. The V gene's germline CDR1 is MNHNS and CDR2 SASEGT. The CDR3 is 15 residues long. The CDR3 protein is CASRTTGGGADTQYF. Written as DNA, the CDR3 is TGTGCCAGCAGAACGACAGGGGGCGGCGCAGATACGCAGTATTTT.

This clonotype was recorded at least ten times. The chain recombines TRBV5-1 with TRBJ1-5; tentative D call: TRBD1 (5 bases). Germline V gives CDR1 SGHRS, CDR2 YFSETQ. CDR3 length: 14 residues. The ends were cut back, 5 bases at V and 4 bases at J, with 13 bases in the middle. The CDR3 DNA reads TGCGCCAGCAGGAGCGGCGAGGGGAATCAGCCCCAGCATTTT. It specifies CASRSGEGNQPQHF.

The J gene is TRBJ2-5, the V gene TRBV12-3 or TRBV12-4; no firm D call. V lost 3 bases and J 3 bases, leaving 11 bases between the germline ends. The CDR3 sequence is 14 residues long. The CDR3 protein is CASSFSGSEETQYF. CDR3 coding DNA: TGTGCCAGCAGTTTTTCAGGATCGGAAGAGACCCAGTACTTC.

This clonotype appeared a few times. The rearrangement links TRBV28 to TRBJ2-2; no reliable D call. Germline V lookup: CDR1 MDHEN, CDR2 SYDVKM. The CDR3 runs 13 residues. The ends were cut back, 6 bases at V and 6 bases at J, with 11 bases in the middle. CDR3 DNA sequence: TGTGCCAGCAGCCAAAGCTTGGCCGGGGAGCTGTTTTTT. This encodes CASSQSLAGELFF.

The chain links TRBV30 to TRBJ2-1; 7 nucleotides agree with TRBD2. The germline V gene encodes CDR1 GTSNPN and CDR2 SVGIG (reference sequence). This CDR3 comprises 14 residues. After removal of 0 bases from V and 6 bases from J, the junction contained 5 bases not matched to a gene. In nucleotides, the CDR3 is TGTGCCTGGAGTGTAACGGGAGGTCCCAATGAGCAGTTCTTC. The encoded protein is CAWSVTGGPNEQFF.

This clonotype was detected a few times. The chain employs TRBV27 and TRBJ2-2; TRBD2 matches at 14 bases. This CDR3 has 16 residues. Per germline, CDR1 MNHEY and CDR2 SMNVEV (reference sequence). J lost 4 bases, V lost 7 bases, and 5 bases had no gene match. The CDR3 DNA is TGTGCCAGCACCCTCGGGACTAGCGGGAGCACCGGGGAGCTGTTTTTT. It translates to CASTLGTSGSTGELFF.

This sequence joins TRBV5-1 and TRBJ1-6, with a possible D match to TRBD1 (5 bases). Germline values: CDR1 SGHRS, CDR2 YFSETQ. Between the trimmed V and J ends, which lost 7 bases and 3 bases, there was a span of 14 bases. The CDR3 loop spans 15 amino acids. CDR3 sequence: CASRGSDNYNSPLHF. The CDR3 nucleotides read TGCGCCAGCCGTGGCTCGGACAACTATAATTCACCCCTCCACTTT.

The sample holds a few counts of this clonotype. This chain uses TRBV29-1 with TRBJ1-3; D uncertain. Trimming left V 6 bases short and J 7 bases short, with 22 bases between. CDR1 is SQVTM and CDR2 is ANQGSEA in the germline V gene. The CDR3 consists of 15 residues. The CDR3 region is CSVNKTKPNGNTIYF. In DNA, the CDR3 is TGCAGCGTCAATAAAACAAAACCTAACGGGAACACCATATATTTT.

This chain links TRBV3-1 with TRBJ2-2; no reliable D call. This CDR3 spans 14 amino acids. V lost 2 bases and J lost 8, with 12 bases in between. Germline V gene data show CDR1 as LGHDT and CDR2 as YNNKEL (reference sequence). The CDR3 DNA reads as TGTGCCAGCAGCCAAAGGACCAGACCAGGGGAGCTGTTTTTT. This sequence encodes CASSQRTRPGELFF.

This clonotype turned up a few times. A single base separates this from a much larger clone, so it may be a read error. The chain combines TRBV3-1 with TRBJ1-1; TRBD1 might be the D (6 bases). Germline V gives CDR1 LGHDT, CDR2 YNNKEL (reference sequence). CDR3 size: 14 residues. V lost 6 bases to trimming and J lost 0 bases, with 11 bases between them. The CDR3: CASSPRGMNTEAFF. The DNA of the CDR3 is TGTGCCAGCAGTCCCAGGGGAATGAACACTGAAGCTTTCTTT. The full variable domain, with the rest looked up from reference TRBV3-1 and TRBJ1-1, is DTAVSQTPKYLVTQMGNDKSIKCEQNLGHDTMYWYKQDSKKFLKIMFSYNNKELIINETVPNRFSPKSPDKAHLNLHINSLELGDSAVYFCASSPRGMNTEAFFGQGTRLTVV.

This clonotype was found many times. CDR3 region: CASSPSTTDTLGYGYTF. The CDR3 coding sequence is TGTGCCAGCAGCCCTTCAACTACGGACACACTTGGCTATGGCTACACCTTC. The chain joins TRBV7-8 to TRBJ1-2, with a possible D match to TRBD1 (5 bases). Trimming pared 5 bases from V and 4 bases from J, leaving 23 bases between. Germline CDR1 reads SGHVS; CDR2 reads FQNEAQ. The CDR3 sequence is 17 residues long.

The chain couples TRBV4-1 to TRBJ1-1, with D possibly matching TRBD1 (6 bases). Germline loops: CDR1 MGHRA, CDR2 YSYEKL. The CDR3 is 16 amino acids. V shed 0 bases and J shed 6 bases, with 17 bases lying between them. Written as DNA, the CDR3 is TGCGCCAGCAGCCAAGATGCGGGGACACTAAGGCCTGAAGCTTTCTTT. Its translation: CASSQDAGTLRPEAFF.

The V and J genes are TRBV10-3 and TRBJ2-7, with TRBD2 matching 9 bases. CDR1 ENHRY and CDR2 SYGVKD come from the germline V gene. The CDR3 has 16 amino acids. V dropped 10 bases and J dropped 0; count of bases not matched to a gene: 13. The CDR3 sequence is CATLGSTTSGSYEQYF. Written as DNA, the CDR3 is TGTGCCACCCTTGGGAGTACGACTAGCGGCTCCTACGAGCAGTACTTC.

This chain connects TRBV19 to TRBJ2-2; no clear D gene. The V gene lost 5 bases and the J gene lost 6 bases, with 13 bases spanning the gap. CDR1 is LNHDA and CDR2 is SQIVND in the germline V gene (reference sequence). The length of the CDR3 is 14 residues. In nucleotides, the CDR3 is TGTGCCAGTAGTCCCAACTCCGGCTCCGGGGAGCTGTTTTTT. It codes for CASSPNSGSGELFF.

This clonotype turned up a few times. V and J are TRBV18 and TRBJ2-1, with D perhaps matching TRBD2 (6 bases). Trimming shortened V by 6 bases and J by 3 bases, and 15 bases separated the two germline ends. The CDR3 has 15 residues. The germline CDR1 and CDR2 sequences are KGHSH and LQKENI. The CDR3 region has the DNA TGTGCCAGCTCGCTGGGTGGCGGGATCTACAATGAGCAGTTCTTC. This translates into CASSLGGGIYNEQFF.

This clonotype was seen ten or more times. The chain is built from TRBV27 and TRBJ2-7, with 8 bases identical to TRBD1. The CDR3 sequence is 16 residues long. The trim removed 4 bases at V and 5 bases at J, leaving 13 bases unmatched. Germline values: CDR1 MNHEY, CDR2 SMNVEV (reference sequence). The chain's CDR3 is CASSSVSGQGFHEQYF. The CDR3, as DNA: TGTGCCAGCAGTTCTGTATCCGGACAGGGCTTCCACGAGCAGTACTTC.

This clonotype was counted between two and nine times. The V gene is TRBV6-1, the J gene TRBJ2-2, with D possibly matching TRBD1 (5 bases). Trimming took 6 bases from V and 5 from J, leaving 19 bases between them. Germline assignment: CDR1 MNHNS and CDR2 SASEGT. This CDR3 has 16 amino acids. This CDR3 is CASSPTWAGRTGELFF. CDR3 nucleotide sequence: TGTGCCAGCAGCCCAACTTGGGCAGGGCGGACCGGGGAGCTGTTTTTT.

The chain carries TRBV4-3 and TRBJ2-5, with D unresolved. From germline, CDR1 is LGHNA and CDR2 YSLEER. The CDR3 is 16 residues long. The ends were cut back, 0 bases at V and 1 base at J, with 12 bases in the middle. The DNA for the CDR3 is TGCGCCAGCAGCCAAGAGGGTTTGGTTCCCCAAGAGACCCAGTACTTC. Its protein product is CASSQEGLVPQETQYF.

The chain carries TRBV6-1 and TRBJ1-2; 7 positions match TRBD1. The V and J ends lost 9 bases and 3 bases, in that order; junction bases with no gene match: 10. Germline V gives CDR1 MNHNS, CDR2 SASEGT. The CDR3 consists of 14 residues. Here the CDR3 DNA reads TGTGCCAGTGCACAGGGGTCCCTCTACTATGGCTACACCTTC. It codes for CASAQGSLYYGYTF.

This clonotype was counted between two and nine times. The chain uses TRBV6-1 and TRBJ1-4; 8 bases match TRBD1. Germline assignment: CDR1 MNHNS and CDR2 SASEGT. Trimming cost V 6 bases and J 6 bases; bases outside gene matches: 9. The CDR3 is made up of 15 amino acids. CDR3 sequence (DNA): TGTGCCAGCAGAGTACAGGGGGGATCGGATGAAAAACTGTTTTTT. This sequence encodes CASRVQGGSDEKLFF.

Ten or more counts support this clonotype. The chain carries TRBV28 and TRBJ1-2; D is uncertain. Trimming stripped 4 bases from V and 8 bases from J, with 5 bases between. There are 10 residues in the CDR3. CDR1 is MDHEN and CDR2 is SYDVKM in the germline V gene. CDR3 in amino acids: CASSSRGYTF. In DNA, the CDR3 is TGTGCCAGCAGTTCACGCGGCTACACCTTC.

A few counts support this clonotype. The chain's CDR3 is CASSAPAVGPDTQYF. The CDR3 region has the DNA TGTGCCAGCAGCGCCCCAGCGGTAGGGCCAGATACGCAGTATTTT. This chain connects TRBV7-2 to TRBJ2-3, with D perhaps TRBD2 (5 bases). The ends were cut back, 5 bases at V and 4 bases at J, with 16 bases in the middle. The germline V gene has CDR1 SGHTA and CDR2 FQGNSA. The length of the CDR3 is 15 residues.

The chain couples TRBV6-1 to TRBJ2-1; D is unclear. V gave up 0 bases and J gave up 9 bases, with 3 bases separating them. The germline V gene has CDR1 MNHNS and CDR2 SASEGT. This CDR3 region has 11 residues. The CDR3 spells CASSEASEQFF. In DNA, the CDR3 is TGTGCCAGCAGTGAAGCGTCTGAGCAGTTCTTC.

This clonotype was counted ten times or more. This chain connects TRBV6-5 to TRBJ2-7; no clear D. Trimming shortened V by 0 bases and J by 2 bases, and 8 bases separated the two germline ends. The CDR3 length is 14 residues. Per germline, CDR1 MNHEY and CDR2 SVGAGI. CDR3 sequence: CASSYSPGPYEQYF. CDR3 bases: TGTGCCAGCAGTTACTCTCCCGGACCCTACGAGCAGTACTTC.